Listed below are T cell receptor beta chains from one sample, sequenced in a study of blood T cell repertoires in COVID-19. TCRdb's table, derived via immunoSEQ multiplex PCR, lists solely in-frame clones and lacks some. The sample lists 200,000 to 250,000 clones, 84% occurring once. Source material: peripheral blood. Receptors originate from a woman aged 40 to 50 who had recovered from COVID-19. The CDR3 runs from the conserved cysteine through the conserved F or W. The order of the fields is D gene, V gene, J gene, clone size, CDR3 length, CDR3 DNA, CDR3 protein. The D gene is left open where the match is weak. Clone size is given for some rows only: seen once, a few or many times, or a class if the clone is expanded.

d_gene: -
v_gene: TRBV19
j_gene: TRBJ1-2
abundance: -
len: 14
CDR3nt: TGTGCCAGTAGGCGACAGATTTCTAACTATGGCTACACCTTC
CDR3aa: CASRRQISNYGYTF

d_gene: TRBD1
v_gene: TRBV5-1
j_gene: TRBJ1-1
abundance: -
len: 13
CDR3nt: TGCGCCAGCAGCGGTCAGGGGGGCACTGAAGCTTTCTTT
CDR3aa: CASSGQGGTEAFF

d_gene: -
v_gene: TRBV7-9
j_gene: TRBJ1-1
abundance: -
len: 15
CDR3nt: TGTGCCAGCAGCCCCGGGGACACCATGAACACTGAAGCTTTCTTT
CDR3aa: CASSPGDTMNTEAFF

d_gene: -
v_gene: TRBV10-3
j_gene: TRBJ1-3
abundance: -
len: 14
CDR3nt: TGTGCCATCAGTGCCGGGGTGAATGGAAACACCATATATTTT
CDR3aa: CAISAGVNGNTIYF

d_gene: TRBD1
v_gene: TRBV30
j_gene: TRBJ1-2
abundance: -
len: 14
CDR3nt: TGTGCCTGGAGAGGCCGGGACAGGGGAACTGGCTACACCTTC
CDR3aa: CAWRGRDRGTGYTF

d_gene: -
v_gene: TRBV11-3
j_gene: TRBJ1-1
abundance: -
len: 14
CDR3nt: TGTGCCAGCAGCTCGATTTACGGGAATACTGAAGCTTTCTTT
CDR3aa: CASSSIYGNTEAFF

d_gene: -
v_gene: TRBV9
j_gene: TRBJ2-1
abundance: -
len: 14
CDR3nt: TGTGCCAGCAGCGAGGACATCCTCTACAATGAGCAGTTCTTC
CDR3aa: CASSEDILYNEQFF

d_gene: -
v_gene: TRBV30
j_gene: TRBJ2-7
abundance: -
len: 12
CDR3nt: TGTGCCTGGAGAAGTCAGGGAAGCGAGCAGTACTTC
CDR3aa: CAWRSQGSEQYF

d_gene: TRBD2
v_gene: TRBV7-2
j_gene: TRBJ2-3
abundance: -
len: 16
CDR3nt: TGTGCCAGCAGTTCCTCTAGCGGGGGGGCACGAGATACGCAGTATTTT
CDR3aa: CASSSSSGGARDTQYF

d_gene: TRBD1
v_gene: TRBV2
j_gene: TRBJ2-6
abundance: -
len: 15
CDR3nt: TGTGCCAGCAGTCGGACAGGGGCTGGGGCCAACGTCCTGACTTTC
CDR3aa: CASSRTGAGANVLTF

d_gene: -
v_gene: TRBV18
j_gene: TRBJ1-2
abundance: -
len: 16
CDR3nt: TGTGCCAGCTCATTTGGGTTTAACAGCCCTAACTATGGCTACACCTTC
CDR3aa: CASSFGFNSPNYGYTF

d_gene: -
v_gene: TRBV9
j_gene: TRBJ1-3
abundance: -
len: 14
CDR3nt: TGTGCCAGCAGCGAAAGAGGCAGAAAAAACACCATATATTTT
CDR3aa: CASSERGRKNTIYF

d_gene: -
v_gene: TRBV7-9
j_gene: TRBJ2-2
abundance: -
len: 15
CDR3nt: TGTGCCAGCACCCAAGGTCAGGGGTACACCGGGGAGCTGTTTTTT
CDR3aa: CASTQGQGYTGELFF

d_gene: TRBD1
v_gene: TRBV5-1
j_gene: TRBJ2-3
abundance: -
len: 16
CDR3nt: TGCGCCAGCAGCGGCCGGACAGGGGCCTCCCTAGATACGCAGTATTTT
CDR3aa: CASSGRTGASLDTQYF

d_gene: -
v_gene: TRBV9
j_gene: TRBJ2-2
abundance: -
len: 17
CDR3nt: TGTGCCAGCAGCGTAGAAGAGGCGGGGCGAAACACCGGGGAGCTGTTTTTT
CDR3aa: CASSVEEAGRNTGELFF

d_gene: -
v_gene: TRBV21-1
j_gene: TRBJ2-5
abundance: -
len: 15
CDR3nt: TGTGCCAGCAGTACGGACAGGGGAGGCCAAGAGACCCAGTACTTC
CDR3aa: CASSTDRGGQETQYF

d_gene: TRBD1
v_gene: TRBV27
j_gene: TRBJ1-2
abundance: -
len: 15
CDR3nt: TGTGCCAGCAGTTTACAGGGGGCCCCTAACTATGGCTACACCTTC
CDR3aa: CASSLQGAPNYGYTF

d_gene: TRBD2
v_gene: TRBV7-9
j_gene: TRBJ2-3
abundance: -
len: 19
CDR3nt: TGTGCCAGCAGCTCACCATCAGGCCGGGGAGGACTAGAGCCAGATACGCAGTATTTT
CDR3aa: CASSSPSGRGGLEPDTQYF

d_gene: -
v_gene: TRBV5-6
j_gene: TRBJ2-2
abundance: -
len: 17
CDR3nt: TGTGCCAGCAGCTTTTTAGGGGGACCGAAACCCACCGGGGAGCTGTTTTTT
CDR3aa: CASSFLGGPKPTGELFF

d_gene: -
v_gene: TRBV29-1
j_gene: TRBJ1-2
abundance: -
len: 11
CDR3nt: TGCAGCGTTCACGGAGACTATGGCTACACCTTC
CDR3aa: CSVHGDYGYTF

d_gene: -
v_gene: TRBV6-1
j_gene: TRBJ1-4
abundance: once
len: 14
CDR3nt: TGTGCCAGCAGTGAAGTTTGGAGGAACGAAAAACTGTTTTTT
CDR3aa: CASSEVWRNEKLFF

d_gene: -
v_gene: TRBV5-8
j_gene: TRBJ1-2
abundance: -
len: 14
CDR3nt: TGTGCCAGCAGCTTGGGGCAGGGCAACTATGGCTACACCTTC
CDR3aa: CASSLGQGNYGYTF

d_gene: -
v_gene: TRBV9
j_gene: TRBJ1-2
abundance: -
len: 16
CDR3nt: TGTGCCAGCAGCGAGGCCCCAGCCAGGGTGAACTATGGCTACACCTTC
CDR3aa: CASSEAPARVNYGYTF

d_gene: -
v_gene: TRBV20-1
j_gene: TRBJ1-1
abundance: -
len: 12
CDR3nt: TGCAGTGCTAGTACGTCGAGCCTTAGAGCTTTCTTT
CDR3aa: CSASTSSLRAFF

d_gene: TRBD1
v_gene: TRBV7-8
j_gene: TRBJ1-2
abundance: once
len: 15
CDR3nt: TGTGCCAGCAGCCCGACGTGGACAGGGGTCTATGGCTACACCTTC
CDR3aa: CASSPTWTGVYGYTF

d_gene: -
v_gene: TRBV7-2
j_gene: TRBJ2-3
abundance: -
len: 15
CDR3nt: TGTGCCAGCAGCTTAGTGGTGGGGCTCACAGATACGCAGTATTTT
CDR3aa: CASSLVVGLTDTQYF

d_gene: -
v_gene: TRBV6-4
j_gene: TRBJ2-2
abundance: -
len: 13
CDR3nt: TGTGCCAGCAGTGTAGCGGACCGGGGGGAGCTGTTTTTT
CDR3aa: CASSVADRGELFF

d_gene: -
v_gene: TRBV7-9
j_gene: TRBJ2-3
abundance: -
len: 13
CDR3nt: TGTGCCAGCAGTTGGGCTGGCACAGATACGCAGTATTTT
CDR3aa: CASSWAGTDTQYF